This TCR beta chain was profiled in a study of identifying expanded T cells in peripheral blood. Clones were read by immunoSEQ multiplex PCR, and TCRdb kept only the in-frame ones, dropping some. The repertoire holds 50,000 to 75,000 clones, with around 87% as singletons. Germline loops: CDR1 SGHRS, CDR2 YFSETQ. Between the trimmed V and J ends, which lost 1 base and 4 bases, there was a span of 8 bases. The CDR3 runs 14 residues. The rearrangement uses TRBV5-1 and TRBJ2-2, with D possibly TRBD1 on 5 matching bases. The specimen sequenced was blood. The source of this sequence is a person aged 18 to 75 in good health. The CDR3 protein is CASSLKGSTGELFF. The CDR3 DNA reads TGCGCCAGCAGCTTGAAGGGGTCCACCGGGGAGCTGTTTTTT.